Listed below are T cell receptor beta chains from one sample, sequenced in a study of cytomegalovirus exposure and HLA in healthy donors. The repertoire was sequenced with immunoSEQ multiplex PCR; TCRdb's copy has only in-frame clones and lacks some. The sample lists around 20,000 clones; roughly four fifths were seen once. Sequenced material: PBMCs. These receptors all stem from a human donor in good health. Each CDR3 is given with its conserved first and last residue. A D gene is named only where the DNA matches it firmly. For some rows the clone size is stated as once, few or many, or as a class when expanded; others skip it.

>TRBJ1-6|-|TRBD1|TRBV19
CASSTGGYNSPLHF
TGTGCCAGTAGTACAGGGGGATATAATTCACCCCTCCACTTT
>TRBJ2-7|-|TRBD2|TRBV7-9
CASSAWTSGSDEQYF
TGTGCCAGCAGCGCCTGGACTAGCGGGAGCGACGAGCAGTACTTC
>TRBJ1-3|-|TRBD1|TRBV7-2
CASSPGQGGNTIYF
TGTGCCAGCAGCCCAGGACAGGGAGGAAACACCATATATTTT
>TRBJ1-2|-|-|TRBV5-4
CASSLEQVRYGYTF
TGTGCCAGCAGCTTGGAACAGGTCCGCTATGGCTACACCTTC
>TRBJ1-5|-|-|TRBV7-2
CASREGGSNQPQHF
TGTGCCAGCCGAGAGGGAGGAAGCAATCAGCCCCAGCATTTT
>TRBJ2-7|-|-|TRBV6-5
CASREIPSHEQYF
TGTGCCAGCAGGGAGATACCATCCCACGAGCAGTACTTC
>TRBJ2-1|-|TRBD2|TRBV6-6
CASSYLAGGQINEQFF
TGTGCCAGCAGTTACCTTGCGGGGGGGCAGATCAATGAGCAGTTCTTC
>TRBJ2-5|-|TRBD1|TRBV10-2
CASSESLGTGAKYQETQYF
TGCGCCAGCAGTGAGTCGCTTGGGACAGGGGCGAAGTACCAAGAGACCCAGTACTTC
>TRBJ1-5|-|TRBD1|TRBV19
CASSRDRANSNQPQHF
TGTGCCAGTAGTAGGGACAGGGCGAATAGCAATCAGCCCCAGCATTTT
>TRBJ2-7|-|TRBD2|TRBV11-2
CASSSLAGGTYEQYF
TGTGCCAGCAGCTCGCTAGCGGGAGGTACCTACGAGCAGTACTTC
>TRBJ1-5|-|-|TRBV6-6
CASSYRSNQPQHF
TGTGCCAGCAGTTACCGGAGCAATCAGCCCCAGCATTTT
>TRBJ2-2|-|-|TRBV27
CASSLSTRKTGELFF
TGTGCCAGCAGTTTATCGACTCGAAAAACCGGGGAGCTGTTTTTT
>TRBJ1-2|-|TRBD1|TRBV27
CASSFSLGQAIGDYGYTF
TGTGCCAGCAGTTTCTCACTTGGACAGGCCATCGGGGACTATGGCTACACCTTC
>TRBJ2-1|-|TRBD1|TRBV7-2
CASSLTGTGYNEQFF
TGTGCCAGCAGCTTGACCGGGACAGGGTACAATGAGCAGTTCTTC
>TRBJ2-1|-|TRBD1|TRBV4-1
CASSQGFRGWNEQFF
TGCGCCAGCAGCCAAGGCTTCAGGGGGTGGAATGAGCAGTTCTTC
>TRBJ1-1|-|-|TRBV19
CASMNPVNTEAFF
TGTGCCAGTATGAACCCGGTGAACACTGAAGCTTTCTTT
>TRBJ1-6|-|TRBD1|TRBV6-5
CASRRGTDNSPLHF
TGTGCCAGCAGGCGTGGGACAGATAATTCACCCCTCCACTTT
>TRBJ2-1|-|TRBD2|TRBV12-5
CASGQSGRSYNEQFF
TGTGCTAGTGGACAAAGCGGGAGGTCTTACAATGAGCAGTTCTTC
>TRBJ1-2|-|-|TRBV25-1
CASKGDNYGYTF
TGTGCCAGCAAGGGGGATAACTATGGCTACACCTTC
>TRBJ1-1|-|TRBD1|TRBV28
CASRTGELWNTEAFF
TGTGCCAGCAGAACAGGGGAATTATGGAACACTGAAGCTTTCTTT
>TRBJ1-1|-|-|TRBV13
CASSHPDTEAFF
TGTGCCAGCAGCCACCCAGACACTGAAGCTTTCTTT
>TRBJ1-1|-|-|TRBV6-4
CASILPAPETEAFF
TGTGCCAGCATTCTACCCGCGCCTGAGACTGAAGCTTTCTTT
>TRBJ2-5|once|-|TRBV11-2
CASSLVRGLTQETQYF
TGTGCCAGCAGCTTAGTGCGGGGTCTGACGCAAGAGACCCAGTACTTC
>TRBJ1-1|-|-|TRBV7-9
CASSLMGGEAFF
TGTGCCAGCAGCCTTATGGGGGGTGAAGCTTTCTTT
>TRBJ2-2|-|TRBD2|TRBV4-1
CASHPGLAVTGELFF
TGCGCCTCTCACCCGGGACTAGCGGTCACCGGGGAGCTGTTTTTT
>TRBJ1-2|-|TRBD1|TRBV10-2
CASNRDRGVYGYTF
TGCGCCAGCAACCGGGACAGGGGTGTCTATGGCTACACCTTC
>TRBJ1-4|-|TRBD1|TRBV10-3
CAISGGQSYEKLFF
TGTGCCATCAGTGGGGGACAGAGTTATGAAAAACTGTTTTTT
>TRBJ1-1|-|TRBD1|TRBV27
CASSFRDPQPGQGGLRLMEAFF
TGTGCCAGCAGTTTTCGTGACCCGCAACCGGGACAGGGGGGCCTCCGGTTGATGGAAGCTTTCTTT
>TRBJ2-5|-|-|TRBV7-9
CASSQGAGVGETQYF
TGTGCCAGCAGCCAAGGAGCAGGGGTGGGAGAGACCCAGTACTTC
>TRBJ1-1|-|-|TRBV6-5
CASSRRNTEAFF
TGTGCCAGCAGTAGGAGGAACACTGAAGCTTTCTTT
>TRBJ2-1|-|TRBD1|TRBV6-5
CASSDRVNEQFF
TGTGCCAGCAGCGACAGGGTGAATGAGCAGTTCTTC
>TRBJ1-2|-|-|TRBV5-5
CASSYGSPGYGYTF
TGTGCCAGCAGCTACGGCTCCCCAGGCTATGGCTACACCTTC
>TRBJ1-1|-|TRBD1|TRBV6-6
CASSYGVTGATEAFF
TGTGCCAGCAGTTACGGGGTAACAGGGGCCACTGAAGCTTTCTTT
>TRBJ2-2|-|-|TRBV30
CAWSVGRVYTGELFF
TGTGCCTGGAGTGTAGGGCGGGTTTACACCGGGGAGCTGTTTTTT
>TRBJ2-7|-|TRBD1|TRBV29-1
CSALTGGAYEQYF
TGCAGCGCCTTGACAGGGGGCGCGTACGAGCAGTACTTC
>TRBJ2-5|-|-|TRBV5-4
CASSLDRHETQYF
TGTGCCAGCAGCTTGGACAGGCATGAGACCCAGTACTTC
>TRBJ1-1|-|-|TRBV30
CAWRARGANTEAFF
TGTGCCTGGAGGGCACGGGGGGCTAACACTGAAGCTTTCTTT
>TRBJ1-2|few|TRBD1|TRBV6-5
CASSYGDSPGGGYTF
TGTGCCAGCAGTTATGGGGACAGCCCCGGGGGTGGCTACACCTTC
>TRBJ2-7|-|-|TRBV27
CASSLEPLFGYEQYF
TGTGCCAGCAGTCTAGAGCCCCTTTTCGGATACGAGCAGTACTTC
>TRBJ1-4|few|TRBD1|TRBV7-2
CASSLEQGMGEKLFF
TGTGCCAGCAGCTTAGAACAGGGGATGGGAGAAAAACTGTTTTTT
>TRBJ1-5|-|TRBD1|TRBV6-5
CASSGTGSNQPQHF
TGTGCCAGCAGTGGGACAGGAAGCAATCAGCCCCAGCATTTT
>TRBJ2-1|-|-|TRBV5-1
CASSPGVGFLNEQFF
TGCGCCAGCAGCCCGGGGGTCGGATTTTTGAATGAGCAGTTCTTC
>TRBJ1-1|few|TRBD1|TRBV4-1
CASSLTGTGFMNTEAFF
TGCGCCAGCAGCCTAACCGGGACAGGATTCATGAACACTGAAGCTTTCTTT
>TRBJ2-1|-|TRBD2|TRBV10-2
CASRSSGGDNEQFF
TGCGCCAGCAGGTCTAGCGGGGGGGACAATGAGCAGTTCTTC
>TRBJ1-2|-|TRBD1|TRBV29-1
CSVEGGQGHYGYTF
TGCAGCGTTGAAGGGGGACAGGGTCACTATGGCTACACCTTC
>TRBJ2-1|few|TRBD2|TRBV6-1
CASSDLAGGYNEQFF
TGTGCCAGCAGTGACCTAGCGGGAGGATACAATGAGCAGTTCTTC
>TRBJ1-1|-|-|TRBV6-5
CASSDPPGTEAFF
TGTGCCAGCAGTGACCCGCCGGGCACTGAAGCTTTCTTT
>TRBJ1-6|-|-|TRBV2
CASSEGQEGDNSPLHF
TGTGCCAGCAGTGAAGGGCAGGAAGGCGATAATTCACCCCTCCACTTT
>TRBJ2-3|-|-|TRBV19
CASRQSGDTQYF
TGTGCCAGTCGCCAGTCAGGAGATACGCAGTATTTT
>TRBJ1-2|once|TRBD1|TRBV6-5
CASSYSVTGGIYGYTF
TGTGCCAGCAGTTACTCGGTGACAGGGGGCATCTATGGCTACACCTTC
>TRBJ2-5|-|-|TRBV7-9
CASSLGQPHSLQYF
TGTGCCAGCAGCTTAGGACAACCACACAGCCTCCAGTACTTC
>TRBJ2-3|-|TRBD1|TRBV6-5
CASSSGQGSTDTQYF
TGTGCCAGCTCCTCGGGACAGGGGAGCACAGATACGCAGTATTTT
>TRBJ2-1|-|-|TRBV7-6
CASSLGELVEQFF
TGTGCCAGCAGCTTAGGGGAGCTTGTTGAGCAGTTCTTC
>TRBJ2-2|-|TRBD1|TRBV19
CASSTGTDFTGELFF
TGTGCCAGTAGTACCGGGACAGATTTCACCGGGGAGCTGTTTTTT
>TRBJ2-1|-|-|TRBV7-9
CASSLGPTGYNEQFF
TGTGCCAGCAGCTTAGGTCCGACAGGCTACAATGAGCAGTTCTTC
>TRBJ2-1|-|TRBD2|TRBV28
CASSFSGGSSYNEQFF
TGTGCCAGCAGCTTTAGCGGGGGGAGCTCCTACAATGAGCAGTTCTTC